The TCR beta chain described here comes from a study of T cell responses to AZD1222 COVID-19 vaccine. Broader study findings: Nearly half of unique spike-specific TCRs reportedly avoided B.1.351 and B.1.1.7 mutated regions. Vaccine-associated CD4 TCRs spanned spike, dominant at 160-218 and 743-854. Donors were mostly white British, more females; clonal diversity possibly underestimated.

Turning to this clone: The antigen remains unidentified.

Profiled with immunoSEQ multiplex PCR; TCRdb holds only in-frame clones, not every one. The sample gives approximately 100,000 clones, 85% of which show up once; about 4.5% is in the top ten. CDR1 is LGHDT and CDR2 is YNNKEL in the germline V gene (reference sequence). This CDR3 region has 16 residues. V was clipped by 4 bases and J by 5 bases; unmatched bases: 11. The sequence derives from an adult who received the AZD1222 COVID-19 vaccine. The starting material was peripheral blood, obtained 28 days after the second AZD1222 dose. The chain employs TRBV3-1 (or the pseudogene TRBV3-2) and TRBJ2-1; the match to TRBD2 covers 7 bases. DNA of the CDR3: TGTGCCAGCAGCCCGGGAGGTTTGCAGACCAACAATGAGCAGTTCTTC. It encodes CASSPGGLQTNNEQFF.